This passage covers 14 T cell receptor beta chains from one sample sequenced in a study of T cell repertoires in cytomegalovirus infection. TCRdb passed the reads through MiXCR, listing each CDR3 protein once. The table lists about 180,000 distinct CDR3 sequences, roughly 14% of them singletons. Material for sequencing was PBMCs. These receptors all stem from a human donor in good health (CMV status not recorded). Some clones in this sample may be carry-over from other donors' samples.

This clonotype showed up just a few times. The chain uses TRBV29-1 and TRBJ2-7; D perhaps matches TRBD2 (5 bases). The germline V gene encodes CDR1 SQVTM and CDR2 ANQGSEA. The V gene lost 5 bases and the J gene lost 2 bases, with 7 bases spanning the gap. The CDR3 sequence is 11 residues long. CDR3 residues: CSVRETYEQYF. The CDR3 bases are TGCAGCGTTCGGGAAACCTACGAGCAGTACTTC.

This clonotype has ten or more counts. The chain couples TRBV12-3 or TRBV12-4 to TRBJ1-1, with 10 bases identical to TRBD1. The CDR3 consists of 17 residues. After removal of 7 bases from V and 0 bases from J, the junction contained 11 bases not matched to a gene. The CDR3 is CASTPLGTGALNTEAFF. CDR3 nucleotides: TGTGCCAGCACCCCTCTGGGGACAGGGGCCCTGAACACTGAAGCTTTCTTT.

This clonotype was recorded many times. V gene TRBV7-2 combines with J gene TRBJ1-6; D not resolved. Trimming took off 1 base at V and 7 bases at J, with 8 bases between the two ends. The CDR3 totals 14 residues. Germline values: CDR1 SGHTA, CDR2 FQGNSA. This chain's CDR3 is CASSLELPNSPLHF. Here the CDR3 DNA reads TGTGCCAGCAGCTTAGAGTTGCCCAATTCACCCCTCCACTTT.

V gene TRBV20-1 combines with J gene TRBJ1-5; unclear D gene. V lost 0 bases and J lost 1, with 7 bases in between. This CDR3 is built from 14 residues. Per germline, CDR1 DFQATT and CDR2 SNEGSKA (reference sequence). As DNA, the CDR3 is TGCAGTGCTAGAGACCCAGACAGCAATCAGCCCCAGCATTTT. The encoded protein is CSARDPDSNQPQHF.

At least ten counts were recorded for this clonotype. J is TRBJ2-1 and V is TRBV5-5; 8 bases fit TRBD1. Germline V lookup: CDR1 SGHKS, CDR2 YYEKEE (reference sequence). The trim removed 4 bases at V and 5 bases at J, leaving 17 bases unmatched. This CDR3 has 18 residues. DNA for the CDR3: TGTGCCAGCAGCCAACAGGGGGGCCTAGCTTTCGTCGACAATGAGCAGTTCTTC. It specifies CASSQQGGLAFVDNEQFF. The full variable domain, its missing parts supplied by reference TRBV5-5 and TRBJ2-1, is DAGVTQSPTHLIKTRGQQVTLRCSPISGHKSVSWYQQVLGQGPQFIFQYYEKEERGRGNFPDRFSARQFPNYSSELNVNALLLGDSALYLCASSQQGGLAFVDNEQFFGPGTRLTVL.

The chain combines TRBV15 with TRBJ2-1, with TRBD2 identical over 11 bases. Germline lookup yields CDR1 LNHNV and CDR2 YYDKDF (reference sequence). Losses at the gene ends were 3 bases for V and 9 bases for J; bases not matched to a gene: 13. The length of the CDR3 is 17 residues. The DNA for the CDR3 is TGTGCCACCAGCAGTACCTCGTCGGTAGCGGGAGGGAGTGAGCAGTTCTTC. Translation gives CATSSTSSVAGGSEQFF.

In its sample, this clonotype was seen a few times. The chain employs TRBV19 and TRBJ1-5; 8 nucleotides line up with TRBD1. Looked up from germline, CDR1 is LNHDA and CDR2 is SQIVND (reference sequence). Trimming took 5 bases from V and 9 from J; bases not matched to a gene: 6. This CDR3 spans 13 amino acids. CDR3 residues: CASSYRGTTPQHF. As DNA, the CDR3 is TGTGCCAGTAGTTACAGGGGGACTACGCCCCAGCATTTT.

This clonotype was counted a few times. J is TRBJ2-7 and V is TRBV4-2; D may be TRBD2 (6 bases). The germline gives CDR1 LGHNA, CDR2 YNFKEQ. The CDR3 totals 14 residues. V was pared by 0 bases and J by 5 bases, with 11 bases between. CDR3 nucleotides: TGTGCCAGCAGCCAAGAGCGGGGTTACAACGAGCAGTACTTC. Protein sequence: CASSQERGYNEQYF.

The V gene is TRBV6-5, the J gene TRBJ2-7, with a weak D call TRBD2 (6 bases). Trimming shortened V by 0 bases and J by 2 bases, and 17 bases separated the two germline ends. From germline, CDR1 is MNHEY and CDR2 SVGAGI. The CDR3 runs to 17 residues. Written as DNA, the CDR3 is TGTGCCAGCAGTTACTCAGGTGGGGGGACGGAGGCCTACGAGCAGTACTTC. It specifies CASSYSGGGTEAYEQYF.

The chain has TRBV6-8 and TRBJ2-1; 14 nucleotides match TRBD2. The assigned J gene may be wrong: the sequence end matches TRBJ2-5 better. CDR1 MNHGY and CDR2 SAAAGT come from the germline V gene. The CDR3 contains 17 residues. CDR3 DNA: TGTGCCAGCTCTGGGACTAGCGGGAGTCTAGTGTTCAATGACCAGTACTTC. It yields the protein CASSGTSGSLVFNDQYF.

In its sample, this clonotype was seen many times. The chain joins TRBV15 to TRBJ2-7; 8 bases line up with TRBD1. The CDR3 sequence is 16 residues long. V lost 2 bases and J lost 7; bases outside the gene matches: 13. Per germline, CDR1 LNHNV and CDR2 YYDKDF (reference sequence). CDR3 in DNA: TGTGCCACCAGCAGATCGACAGGGGTCTCCTTCGGTGAGCAGTACTTC. Encoded protein: CATSRSTGVSFGEQYF.

The chain joins TRBV7-1 to TRBJ2-6; possible D gene TRBD2, 5 bases. TRBV7-1 is noted as an ORF with a role that remains uncertain. V dropped 5 bases and J dropped 16 bases, with 18 bases sitting between them. The CDR3 loop spans 13 amino acids. The CDR3 coding sequence is TGTGCCAGCAGCCTCACGGAGGCACGCCGTCTGACTTTC. It codes for CASSLTEARRLTF.

This clonotype was recorded many times. The chain has TRBV7-2 and TRBJ2-7; D uncertain. Trimming took off 4 bases at V and 3 bases at J, with 13 bases between the two ends. Germline V gene lookup returns CDR1 SGHTA and CDR2 FQGNSA. The CDR3 spans 14 residues. Here the CDR3 DNA reads TGTGCCAGCAGCTCCCTCTCCCCAGACTACGAGCAGTACTTC. Its protein product is CASSSLSPDYEQYF.

The chain recombines TRBV10-3 with TRBJ1-3; weak D call: TRBD1 (6 bases). Germline-derived CDR1 and CDR2 are ENHRY and SYGVKD. The CDR3 spans 14 residues. Trimming left V 10 bases short and J 0 bases short, with 13 bases between. The CDR3 sequence is CASSGVSSGNTIYF. The CDR3 DNA reads TGTGCCAGTTCAGGGGTTAGCTCTGGAAACACCATATATTTT.